A single sample is the source of the 26 T cell receptor beta chains below, sequenced in a study of T cell responses to AZD1222 COVID-19 vaccine. Repertoires were generated with immunoSEQ multiplex PCR, while TCRdb's copy carries only in-frame clones and drops some. The sample yields approximately 200,000 clones, just over 85% seen once. Material: peripheral blood, obtained on day 0 of AZD1222 vaccination. The source of these receptors is an adult in good health.

The chain has TRBV5-6 and TRBJ2-1; 9 nucleotides line up with TRBD1. The CDR3 is 16 residues long. Trimming at V came to 0 bases and at J to 8 bases, leaving 9 bases not matched to a gene. CDR1 and CDR2 (germline): SGHDT, YYEEEE. The chain's CDR3 is CASSLVGTGWRDEQFF. In nucleotides, the CDR3 is TGTGCCAGCAGCTTGGTTGGGACAGGGTGGAGGGATGAGCAGTTCTTC.

The chain couples TRBV7-3 to TRBJ2-1; 9 positions match TRBD1. From germline, CDR1 is SGHTA and CDR2 FQGTGA. CDR3 size: 14 residues. J gave up 5 bases and V 2 bases, and 1 base lay outside the gene matches. The CDR3 sequence: CASSLRDRDNEQFF. The CDR3 DNA follows: TGTGCCAGCAGCTTACGGGACAGGGACAATGAGCAGTTCTTC.

The genes are TRBV7-2 and TRBJ1-6; TRBD1 aligns across 7 bases. The ends lost 1 base at V and 7 bases at J; junction bases unmatched: 10. CDR1 and CDR2 from the germline V gene are SGHTA and FQGNSA. This CDR3 is 17 amino acids long. The CDR3 DNA follows: TGTGCCAGCAGCTTAGGTGGGGGGACAGTCCCCAATTCACCCCTCCACTTT. It encodes CASSLGGGTVPNSPLHF.

This chain uses TRBV27 with TRBJ2-1; the D is unclear. Trimming stripped 3 bases from V and 0 bases from J, with 9 bases between. CDR3 length equals 15 residues. Germline CDR1 MNHEY, CDR2 SMNVEV (reference sequence). CDR3 coding DNA: TGTGCCAGCAGTTTCACAGATCGCTCCTACAATGAGCAGTTCTTC. This gives the protein CASSFTDRSYNEQFF.

The V and J genes are TRBV29-1 and TRBJ2-5, with 13 nucleotides matching TRBD2. Germline values: CDR1 SQVTM, CDR2 ANQGSEA. The CDR3 runs to 17 residues. V was clipped by 1 base and J by 0 bases; unmatched bases: 5. CDR3 nucleotides: TGCAGCGTTGAAGGGCGACTAGCGGGGGGCCACCAAGAGACCCAGTACTTC. It specifies CSVEGRLAGGHQETQYF.

This chain joins TRBV5-5 and TRBJ2-3, with 14 bases aligning to TRBD2. V lost 1 base to trimming and J lost 6 bases; unmatched junction nucleotides: 7. CDR3 length: 17 amino acids. Germline loops: CDR1 SGHKS, CDR2 YYEKEE (reference sequence). The CDR3 DNA reads TGTGCCAGCAGCTTGAGCGGACTAGCGGGGGGACTCGATACGCAGTATTTT. This codes for CASSLSGLAGGLDTQYF.

This rearrangement joins TRBV28 to TRBJ2-7; D is unresolved. Per germline, CDR1 MDHEN and CDR2 SYDVKM. CDR3 length: 15 residues. V lost 3 bases and J lost 5, with 17 bases in between. The CDR3 loop is CASSLIRQAPHEQYF. CDR3 DNA sequence: TGTGCCAGCAGTTTGATCCGGCAGGCCCCTCACGAGCAGTACTTC.

The V call is TRBV10-3, the J call TRBJ2-7; 7 bases line up with TRBD2. The CDR3 runs 15 residues. The V gene end was trimmed by 0 bases and the J gene end by 5 bases; junction bases not matched to a gene: 7. In germline, CDR1 is ENHRY, CDR2 SYGVKD. CDR3 protein: CAISESPGAGDEQYF. In DNA form, the CDR3 reads TGTGCCATCAGTGAGTCCCCCGGGGCGGGGGACGAGCAGTACTTC.

V gene TRBV5-1 combines with J gene TRBJ2-7; D perhaps matches TRBD1 (5 bases). Germline V lookup: CDR1 SGHRS, CDR2 YFSETQ. The germline V and J ends were trimmed by 4 bases and 6 bases, with 17 bases remaining between them. The CDR3 length is 14 residues. CDR3 coding DNA: TGCGCCAGCAGCGGGGCAGGGCTCTCCGGCGAGCAGTACTTC. This encodes CASSGAGLSGEQYF. Supplemented by reference TRBV5-1 and TRBJ2-7, the full variable domain reads KAGVTQTPRYLIKTRGQQVTLSCSPISGHRSVSWYQQTPGQGLQFLFEYFSETQRNKGNFPGRFSGRQFSNSRSEMNVSTLELGDSALYLCASSGAGLSGEQYFGPGTRLTVT.

The rearrangement joins TRBV10-1 to TRBJ2-3; D gene ambiguous. CDR1 and CDR2 (germline): WNHNN, SYGVQD (reference sequence). The CDR3 loop spans 15 amino acids. The V gene lost 2 bases and the J gene lost 0 bases, with 9 bases spanning the gap. CDR3 coding DNA: TGCGCCAGCAGTGAGGCTAGGAGTAGCACAGATACGCAGTATTTT. Translated: CASSEARSSTDTQYF.

J is TRBJ1-1 and V is TRBV9, with 8 bases fitting TRBD1. This CDR3 spans 16 amino acids. The J segment lost 0 bases and the V segment lost 0 bases, leaving 4 bases of the junction unmatched. CDR1 and CDR2 (germline): SGDLS, YYNGEE. As DNA, the CDR3 is TGTGCCAGCAGCGTAGGACAGGGGAGGATGAACACTGAAGCTTTCTTT. This translates into CASSVGQGRMNTEAFF. Combining the CDR3 with reference TRBV9 and TRBJ1-1 gives the whole variable domain DSGVTQTPKHLITATGQRVTLRCSPRSGDLSVYWYQQSLDQGLQFLIQYYNGEERAKGNILERFSAQQFPDLHSELNLSSLELGDSALYFCASSVGQGRMNTEAFFGQGTRLTVV.

The chain carries TRBV27 and TRBJ2-7, with 7 bases matching TRBD1. V lost 5 bases and J lost 4; bases outside the gene matches: 8. Germline-derived CDR1 and CDR2 are MNHEY and SMNVEV (reference sequence). The CDR3 has 14 amino acids. The CDR3 is CASSNGTARYEQYF. CDR3 DNA: TGTGCCAGCAGTAATGGGACAGCGAGATACGAGCAGTACTTC.

The rearrangement uses TRBV9 and TRBJ2-2; 12 bases align to TRBD2. The CDR3 has 17 amino acids. The germline gives CDR1 SGDLS, CDR2 YYNGEE. Unmatched junction bases numbered 9, after V lost 3 bases and J lost 6 bases. As DNA, the CDR3 is TGTGCCAGCAGCGACTACCTAGCGGGGGGGCCCCCCGGGGAGCTGTTTTTT. It codes for CASSDYLAGGPPGELFF.

The chain joins TRBV3-1 (or the pseudogene TRBV3-2) to TRBJ2-5; tentatively, D is TRBD2 (5 bases). The germline V and J ends were trimmed by 2 bases and 4 bases, with 17 bases remaining between them. The germline CDR1 and CDR2 sequences are LGHDT and YNNKEL (reference sequence). The CDR3 totals 16 residues. The CDR3, as DNA: TGTGCCAGCAGCCAATCGGCTAATACTAGGATAGAGACCCAGTACTTC. This sequence encodes CASSQSANTRIETQYF.

The genes are TRBV3-1 (or the pseudogene TRBV3-2) and TRBJ2-5, with 12 bases that match TRBD2. V was clipped by 2 bases and J by 1 base; unmatched bases: 5. The CDR3 sequence is 17 residues long. CDR1 is LGHDT, CDR2 YNNKEL, per germline (reference sequence). The CDR3 loop is CASSQTSGGPVQETQYF. The CDR3 nucleotides are TGTGCCAGCAGCCAAACTAGCGGGGGGCCCGTCCAAGAGACCCAGTACTTC.

The chain employs TRBV7-9 and TRBJ2-7; 16 nucleotides agree with TRBD2. Trimming cost V 2 bases and J 0 bases; bases outside gene matches: 7. The CDR3 is 19 amino acids. Germline V gene lookup returns CDR1 SEHNR and CDR2 FQNEAQ (reference sequence). The CDR3: CASSLIRGTSGGDSYEQYF. CDR3 DNA: TGTGCCAGCAGCTTAATCCGTGGGACTAGCGGGGGGGACTCCTACGAGCAGTACTTC.

The chain uses TRBV7-9 and TRBJ2-5; no firm D call. The CDR3 covers 12 residues. V lost 3 bases and J 5 bases, leaving 7 bases between the germline ends. The germline gives CDR1 SEHNR, CDR2 FQNEAQ (reference sequence). In DNA, the CDR3 is TGTGCCAGCAGCTTGCCCCAGGAGACCCAGTACTTC. Residues: CASSLPQETQYF.

The genes are TRBV18 and TRBJ2-3; no definite D call. The CDR3 loop spans 15 amino acids. Germline V gene data show CDR1 as KGHSH and CDR2 as LQKENI. Trimming shortened V by 3 bases and J by 0 bases, and 10 bases separated the two germline ends. The CDR3 protein is CASSPDGASTDTQYF. The CDR3 DNA is TGTGCCAGCTCACCCGACGGTGCTAGCACAGATACGCAGTATTTT.

The chain carries TRBV19 and TRBJ2-1; 11 bases are shared with TRBD2. The length of the CDR3 is 16 residues. CDR1 is LNHDA, CDR2 SQIVND, per germline (reference sequence). The junction had 4 bases not matched to a gene; V was cut back by 4 bases and J by 2 bases. The CDR3 region is CASSKLAGGTYNEQFF. The DNA of the CDR3 is TGTGCCAGTAGTAAGCTAGCGGGGGGCACCTACAATGAGCAGTTCTTC. Filled out from reference TRBV19 and TRBJ2-1, the complete variable domain reads DGGITQSPKYLFRKEGQNVTLSCEQNLNHDAMYWYRQDPGQGLRLIYYSQIVNDFQKGDIAEGYSVSREKKESFPLTVTSAQKNPTAFYLCASSKLAGGTYNEQFFGPGTRLTVL.

A note on this clone: Other nucleotide sequences in the sample specify the same CDR3. CDR3 nucleotide sequence: TGTGCCAGCAGCTTAAACAGGAACACTGAAGCTTTCTTT. It is translated as CASSLNRNTEAFF. The gene calls are TRBV7-2 and TRBJ1-1; D not resolved. Per germline, CDR1 SGHTA and CDR2 FQGNSA. Between the trimmed V and J ends, which lost 2 bases and 1 base, there was a span of 5 bases. The CDR3 runs to 13 residues.

The chain combines TRBV28 with TRBJ1-1; no clear D gene. Germline loops: CDR1 MDHEN, CDR2 SYDVKM. This CDR3 contains 11 residues. The CDR3 region has the DNA TGTGCTTCCCTCGAAAACACTGAAGCTTTCTTT. Residues: CASLENTEAFF.

V is TRBV15 and J is TRBJ1-5; TRBD1 matches at 8 bases. Unmatched junction bases numbered 8, after V lost 4 bases and J lost 6 bases. Germline V gene sequence: CDR1 LNHNV, CDR2 YYDKDF (reference sequence). The CDR3 sequence is 15 residues long. CDR3 nucleotides: TGTGCCACCAGCACGCCCGGACAGGGAGGTCAGCCCCAGCATTTT. Translation: CATSTPGQGGQPQHF.

CDR3 in amino acids: CASSQDGGSLHSYEQYF. The CDR3 region has the DNA TGCGCCAGCAGCCAAGATGGGGGGAGCCTTCACTCCTACGAGCAGTACTTC. The chain links TRBV4-1 to TRBJ2-7, with a possible D match to TRBD2 (6 bases). The CDR3 extends over 17 amino acids. The V end was cut by 0 bases, the J end by 0 bases, with 15 bases between. CDR1 and CDR2 (germline): MGHRA, YSYEKL.

The chain is built from TRBV29-1 and TRBJ1-1, with D possibly matching TRBD1 (5 bases). The length of the CDR3 is 12 residues. Germline V CDR1 and CDR2: SQVTM, ANQGSEA. The V gene lost 4 bases and the J gene lost 11 bases, with 17 bases spanning the gap. CDR3 sequence reads: CSVAGGPREAFF. For the CDR3, the DNA is TGCAGCGTTGCGGGTGGCCCCAGGGAGGCTTTCTTT. Complete variable domain (other parts from reference TRBV29-1 and TRBJ1-1): SAVISQKPSRDICQRGTSLTIQCQVDSQVTMMFWYRQQPGQSLTLIATANQGSEATYESGFVIDKFPISRPNLTFSTLTVSNMSPEDSSIYLCSVAGGPREAFFGQGTRLTVV.

The V call is TRBV5-1, the J call TRBJ1-4; D unresolved. This CDR3 contains 14 residues. Per the germline V gene, CDR1 is SGHRS and CDR2 is YFSETQ. The V end was cut by 0 bases, the J end by 4 bases, with 7 bases between. In nucleotides, the CDR3 is TGCGCCAGCAGCTTGGGACCCAATAATGAAAAACTGTTTTTT. Protein: CASSLGPNNEKLFF. The full variable domain, in which reference TRBV5-1 and TRBJ1-4 provide the parts outside the CDR3, is KAGVTQTPRYLIKTRGQQVTLSCSPISGHRSVSWYQQTPGQGLQFLFEYFSETQRNKGNFPGRFSGRQFSNSRSEMNVSTLELGDSALYLCASSLGPNNEKLFFGSGTQLSVL.

The chain joins TRBV28 to TRBJ2-5; D remains ambiguous. There are 12 residues in the CDR3. Trimming removed 3 bases from V and 0 bases from J, with 2 bases in between. Germline V gene lookup returns CDR1 MDHEN and CDR2 SYDVKM. CDR3: CASSLYQETQYF. CDR3 DNA: TGTGCCAGCAGTTTGTACCAAGAGACCCAGTACTTC.